The 23 T cell receptor beta chains below were found in one sample sequenced in a study of cytomegalovirus exposure and HLA in healthy donors. Amplification used 60 Vbeta primers and 13 Jbeta primers. Here immunoSEQ multiplex PCR was the method, and the copy in TCRdb shows in-frame clones only, minus some. The sample holds fewer than 150,000 clones, roughly 80% seen once. The source material was PBMCs. These receptors all stem from a female donor in good health and CMV-seropositive.

This sequence joins TRBV11-1 and TRBJ1-4, with 7 bases aligning to TRBD1. CDR1 is SGHAT, CDR2 FQDESV, per germline (reference sequence). The J segment lost 5 bases and the V segment lost 7 bases, leaving 7 bases of the junction unmatched. This CDR3 is built from 14 residues. The CDR3 DNA is TGTGCCAGCAACCAGGGACAGAAGAATGAAAAACTGTTTTTT. It encodes CASNQGQKNEKLFF.

This clone was seen only once. The chain couples TRBV19 to TRBJ1-2; unclear D gene. The V and J ends lost 2 bases and 2 bases respectively, with 6 bases between them. The CDR3 runs 13 residues. Germline assignment: CDR1 LNHDA and CDR2 SQIVND (reference sequence). The DNA of the CDR3 is TGTGCCAGTAGTATAAGACAAAACTATGGCTACACCTTC. This codes for CASSIRQNYGYTF.

Comment on this clone: An end of the junction differs from the germline gene, which may be a read error. The V call is TRBV7-3, the J call TRBJ1-6, with 8 bases fitting TRBD1. The CDR3 consists of 15 residues. CDR1 is SGHTA, CDR2 FQGTGA, per germline. The CDR3 loop is CASSVTGGYNSPLHF. The CDR3 DNA reads as TGTGCCAGCAGCGTAACAGGGGGCTATAATTCACCCCTCCACTTT.

This clone has more than one count but fewer than ten. One end of the junction does not line up with germline, which may come from a read error. The CDR3 coding sequence is TGCGCCAGCAGCTTGGACCAGGCAGAGACCTGG. Residues: CASSLDQAETW. This sequence joins TRBV5-1 and TRBJ1-5, with D unclear. Germline CDR1 is SGHRS and CDR2 is YFSETQ. The CDR3 is made up of 11 amino acids.

The chain recombines TRBV9 with TRBJ2-7, with D possibly matching TRBD1 (5 bases). Between the trimmed V and J ends, which lost 10 bases and 3 bases, there was a span of 20 bases. CDR1 and CDR2 (germline): SGDLS, YYNGEE. This CDR3 region has 14 residues. CDR3 DNA sequence: TGTGCCCGTAAGCAGGGTGCAGCCCTCTACGAGCAGTACTTC. It codes for CARKQGAALYEQYF. Filled out from reference TRBV9 and TRBJ2-7, the complete variable domain reads DSGVTQTPKHLITATGQRVTLRCSPRSGDLSVYWYQQSLDQGLQFLIQYYNGEERAKGNILERFSAQQFPDLHSELNLSSLELGDSALYFCARKQGAALYEQYFGPGTRLTVT.

This chain joins TRBV18 and TRBJ1-3; 9 bases agree with TRBD1. CDR3 length: 15 amino acids. The trim removed 4 bases at V and 2 bases at J, leaving 3 bases unmatched. Per germline, CDR1 KGHSH and CDR2 LQKENI. CDR3 residues: CASSRDRGTGNTIYF. The CDR3 region has the DNA TGTGCCAGCTCACGCGACAGGGGGACTGGAAACACCATATATTTT.

This clone was seen a handful of times. The chain employs TRBV6-1 and TRBJ1-1, with TRBD1 matching over 7 bases. The CDR3 length is 13 residues. Trimming took 2 bases from V and 7 from J; bases not matched to a gene: 4. Germline V gene sequence: CDR1 MNHNS, CDR2 SASEGT. The CDR3 is CASSESTGREAFF. The CDR3 bases are TGTGCCAGCAGTGAATCGACAGGGCGTGAAGCTTTCTTT.

J is TRBJ2-3 and V is TRBV5-8, with D maybe TRBD2 (6 bases). The V end was cut by 7 bases, the J end by 0 bases, with 9 bases between. The CDR3 sequence is 13 residues long. Germline V lookup: CDR1 SGHTS, CDR2 YDEGEE. The CDR3 DNA reads as TGTGCCAGCCGGAGGGATAGCACAGATACGCAGTATTTT. Its translation is CASRRDSTDTQYF.

The chain combines TRBV7-2 with TRBJ1-2; TRBD1 matches at 7 bases. CDR3 size: 15 residues. Unmatched junction bases numbered 6, after V lost 2 bases and J lost 3 bases. In germline, CDR1 is SGHTA, CDR2 FQGNSA. CDR3 coding DNA: TGTGCCAGCAGCTTATCGGGACAGTCTTACTATGGCTACACCTTC. Protein product: CASSLSGQSYYGYTF.

The chain links TRBV10-3 to TRBJ1-3; no clear D. Between the trimmed V and J ends, which lost 4 bases and 1 base, there was a span of 5 bases. Germline values: CDR1 ENHRY, CDR2 SYGVKD. The CDR3 is made up of 13 amino acids. In DNA form, the CDR3 reads TGTGCCATCAGTGCGGGATCTGGAAACACCATATATTTT. This gives the protein CAISAGSGNTIYF.

V usage is TRBV29-1 and J usage is TRBJ1-1; D unresolved. V lost 5 bases and J lost 3, with 13 bases in between. Germline CDR1 SQVTM, CDR2 ANQGSEA. The CDR3 is 13 amino acids. Written as DNA, the CDR3 is TGCAGCGTTAGGAAGCTACTAGACACTGAAGCTTTCTTT. Amino acid sequence: CSVRKLLDTEAFF.

V gene TRBV6-6 combines with J gene TRBJ1-5, with TRBD1 identical over 10 bases. The germline gives CDR1 MNHNY, CDR2 SVGAGI (reference sequence). The CDR3 length is 16 residues. J gave up 5 bases and V 6 bases, and 10 bases lay outside the gene matches. CDR3 bases: TGTGCCAGCAGCCCCCAAGACAGGGGGCGCGATCAGCCCCAGCATTTT. It codes for CASSPQDRGRDQPQHF.

The V gene is TRBV7-3, the J gene TRBJ1-2, with TRBD1 as a possible D gene (5 bases). The CDR3 loop spans 16 amino acids. Trimming cost V 1 base and J 6 bases, with 18 bases left between them. Germline V gene sequence: CDR1 SGHTA, CDR2 FQGTGA. The CDR3 DNA follows: TGTGCCAGCAGCTTAAGTTCCGGGGGGTACGCCAATGGCTACACCTTC. Its translation is CASSLSSGGYANGYTF.

This clone was seen a single time. This chain uses TRBV5-5 with TRBJ1-1; maybe TRBD1 (5 bases). Germline loops: CDR1 SGHKS, CDR2 YYEKEE (reference sequence). Trimming removed 2 bases at V and 1 base at J, with 12 bases between. The CDR3 extends over 15 amino acids. The CDR3 is CASSLGDSRNTEAFF. CDR3 DNA sequence: TGTGCCAGCAGCTTAGGGGATTCGAGGAACACTGAAGCTTTCTTT. Variable domain in full (rest from reference TRBV5-5 and TRBJ1-1): DAGVTQSPTHLIKTRGQQVTLRCSPISGHKSVSWYQQVLGQGPQFIFQYYEKEERGRGNFPDRFSARQFPNYSSELNVNALLLGDSALYLCASSLGDSRNTEAFFGQGTRLTVV.

A single count supports this clone. The V and J genes are TRBV4-1 and TRBJ1-2, with 8 nucleotides matching TRBD1. The trim removed 5 bases at V and 6 bases at J, leaving 11 bases unmatched. The germline V gene has CDR1 MGHRA and CDR2 YSYEKL. The CDR3 runs 15 residues. The CDR3 spells CASSSRDRPGDGYTF. In DNA, the CDR3 is TGCGCCAGCAGCTCCCGGGACAGGCCGGGGGATGGCTACACCTTC.

This chain links TRBV5-1 with TRBJ1-1, with D tentatively TRBD1 (6 bases). This CDR3 is 14 amino acids long. Germline CDR1 reads SGHRS; CDR2 reads YFSETQ. The V gene lost 2 bases and the J gene lost 1 base, with 9 bases spanning the gap. The CDR3 here is CASSLRQENTEAFF. The DNA for the CDR3 is TGCGCCAGCAGCTTACGACAGGAGAACACTGAAGCTTTCTTT.

V and J are TRBV5-1 and TRBJ2-1; no clear D. CDR3 length equals 15 residues. From germline, CDR1 is SGHRS and CDR2 YFSETQ. V was trimmed by 0 bases and J by 0 bases, leaving 7 bases between them. CDR3 region: CASSLAKSSYNEQFF. In DNA, the CDR3 is TGCGCCAGCAGCTTGGCAAAGAGCTCCTACAATGAGCAGTTCTTC.

CDR3 sequence: CASSGRGPATNEKLFF. The CDR3 nucleotides read TGTGCCAGCAGTGGCAGGGGTCCTGCAACTAATGAAAAACTGTTTTTT. This chain uses TRBV2 with TRBJ1-4, with D possibly being TRBD1 (6 bases). Trimming cost V 4 bases and J 0 bases, with 12 bases left between them. CDR1 is SNHLY, CDR2 FYNNEI, per germline. The CDR3 totals 16 residues.

The V and J genes are TRBV7-3 and TRBJ2-2, with D unresolved. Looked up from germline, CDR1 is SGHTA and CDR2 is FQGTGA. Deletions cut 5 bases from V and 6 bases from J, with 10 bases between. This CDR3 spans 13 amino acids. This chain's CDR3 is CASSLQSAGELFF. The CDR3 DNA sequence: TGTGCCAGCAGCCTTCAGTCAGCCGGGGAGCTGTTTTTT.

As for this clone: Other nucleotide sequences from this sample produce the same CDR3. The chain links TRBV9 to TRBJ2-7; the match to TRBD1 covers 8 bases. The V gene end was trimmed by 2 bases and the J gene end by 2 bases; junction bases not matched to a gene: 3. Per the germline V gene, CDR1 is SGDLS and CDR2 is YYNGEE. The CDR3 runs 14 residues. The CDR3 loop is CASSVGDRTYEQYF. The CDR3 DNA reads as TGTGCCAGCAGCGTTGGGGACAGGACCTACGAGCAGTACTTC.

The chain recombines TRBV4-1 with TRBJ2-5, with 7 bases lining up with TRBD2. The trim removed 1 base at V and 2 bases at J, leaving 1 base unmatched. This CDR3 region has 14 residues. Germline V gene data show CDR1 as MGHRA and CDR2 as YSYEKL. The CDR3 protein is CASSQGTRQETQYF. The CDR3 DNA sequence: TGCGCCAGCAGCCAAGGGACTAGACAAGAGACCCAGTACTTC.

This chain connects TRBV5-1 to TRBJ2-2; 10 bases fit TRBD1. J lost 3 bases, V lost 7 bases, and 6 bases had no gene match. The CDR3 runs 15 residues. CDR1 is SGHRS and CDR2 is YFSETQ in the germline V gene. This CDR3 is CASLPGQGDTGELFF. In DNA form, the CDR3 reads TGCGCCAGCCTCCCCGGACAGGGGGACACCGGGGAGCTGTTTTTT.

This clone was detected only once. Other DNA variants within this sample encode the same CDR3. The V and J genes are TRBV30 and TRBJ2-3; D remains unclear. Germline V gene data show CDR1 as GTSNPN and CDR2 as SVGIG (reference sequence). The CDR3 spans 12 residues. Trimming stripped 1 base from V and 1 base from J, with 3 bases between. For the CDR3, the DNA is TGTGCCTGGAGTGGAGGCACAGATACGCAGTATTTT. Protein sequence: CAWSGGTDTQYF.